The clone carrying this TCR beta chain was found many times. Amplified TCR beta CDR3 regions came from RNA transcripts. HTBI primers were employed in a first-round RT-PCR of the TCR CDR3. TCRdb re-called the multiplex PCR reads with MiXCR, one entry per CDR3 protein. Seen here are fewer than 600,000 distinct CDR3 sequences, 14% observed once, and the top ten hold 11% to 15%. Hyperthyroidism was newly diagnosed in patients aged 18 to 65 (duration under 2 months). Used for diagnoses were clinical symptoms, serum thyroxine and TRAb, thyroid ultrasound and orbital computed tomography. This entry comes from a study of T cells in Graves' hyperthyroidism and ophthalmopathy. The germline CDR1 and CDR2 sequences are MNHEY and SMNVEV (reference sequence). The CDR3 consists of 15 residues. Trimming pared 2 bases from V and 5 bases from J, leaving 15 bases between.

The chain uses TRBV27 and TRBJ2-5; the D is unclear. The clonotype comes from a middle-aged woman with Graves' hyperthyroidism. The sample consisted of blood. CDR3 region: CASSLGANLRETQYF. CDR3 in DNA: TGTGCCAGCAGTTTAGGAGCCAACCTGCGGGAGACCCAGTACTTC.